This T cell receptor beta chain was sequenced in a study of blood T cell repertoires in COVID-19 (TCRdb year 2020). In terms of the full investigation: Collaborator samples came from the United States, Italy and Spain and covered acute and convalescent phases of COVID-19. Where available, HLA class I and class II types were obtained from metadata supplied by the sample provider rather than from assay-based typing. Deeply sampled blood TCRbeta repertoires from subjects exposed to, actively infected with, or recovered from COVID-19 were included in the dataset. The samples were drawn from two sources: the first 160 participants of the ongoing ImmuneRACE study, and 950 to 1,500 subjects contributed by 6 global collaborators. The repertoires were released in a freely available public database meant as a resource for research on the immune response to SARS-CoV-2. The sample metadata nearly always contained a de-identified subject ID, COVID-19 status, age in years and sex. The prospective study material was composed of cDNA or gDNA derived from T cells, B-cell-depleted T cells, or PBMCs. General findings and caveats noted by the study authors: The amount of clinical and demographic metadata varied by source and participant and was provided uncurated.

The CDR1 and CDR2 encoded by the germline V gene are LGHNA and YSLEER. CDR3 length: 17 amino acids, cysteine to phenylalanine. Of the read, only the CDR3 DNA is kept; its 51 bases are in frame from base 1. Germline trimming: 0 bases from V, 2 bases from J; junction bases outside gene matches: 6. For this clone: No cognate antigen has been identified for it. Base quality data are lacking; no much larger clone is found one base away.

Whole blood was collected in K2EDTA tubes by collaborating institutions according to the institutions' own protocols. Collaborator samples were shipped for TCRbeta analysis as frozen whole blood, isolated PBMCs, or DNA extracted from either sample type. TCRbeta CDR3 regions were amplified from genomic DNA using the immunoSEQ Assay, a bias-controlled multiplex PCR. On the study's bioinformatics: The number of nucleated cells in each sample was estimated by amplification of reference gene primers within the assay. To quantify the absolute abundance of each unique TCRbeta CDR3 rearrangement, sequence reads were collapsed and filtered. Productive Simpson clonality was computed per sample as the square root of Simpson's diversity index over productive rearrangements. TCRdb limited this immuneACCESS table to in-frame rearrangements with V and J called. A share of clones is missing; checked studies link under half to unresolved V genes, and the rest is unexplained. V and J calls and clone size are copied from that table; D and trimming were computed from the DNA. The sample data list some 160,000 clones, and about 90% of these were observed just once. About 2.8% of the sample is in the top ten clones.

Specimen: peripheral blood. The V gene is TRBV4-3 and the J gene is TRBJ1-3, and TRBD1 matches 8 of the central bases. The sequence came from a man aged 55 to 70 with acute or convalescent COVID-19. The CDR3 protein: CASSQDQGAEAGNTIYF. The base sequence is TGCGCCAGCAGCCAAGACCAGGGGGCAGAGGCTGGAAACACCATATATTTT.